This is a list of T cell receptor beta chains from one sample in a study of cytomegalovirus exposure and HLA in healthy donors. TCRdb keeps only in-frame clones here, not all; method: immunoSEQ multiplex PCR. Seen here are some 110,000 clones, roughly 85% observed once, and the top ten hold roughly 23%. Sequencing used PBMCs. The receptors stem from a man aged 30-40 years in good health and CMV-seropositive. Both conserved end residues are part of each CDR3. Each record gives: CDR3 protein, CDR3 DNA, clone size, J gene, V gene, D gene. A D gene is named only where the DNA matches it firmly. Some rows have no size entry. The others give once, few or many, or a class for an expanded clone.

CDR3 protein: CASSPTDRANYGYTF
CDR3 DNA: TGTGCCAGCAGCCCGACGGACAGGGCGAACTATGGCTACACCTTC
clone size: .
J gene: TRBJ1-2
V gene: TRBV6-6
D gene: TRBD1

CDR3 protein: CASSGQGDSPLHF
CDR3 DNA: TGTGCCAGCAGCGGACAGGGGGATTCACCCCTCCACTTT
clone size: few
J gene: TRBJ1-6
V gene: TRBV7-9
D gene: TRBD1

CDR3 protein: CASSHIQSNYGYTF
CDR3 DNA: TGTGCCAGCAGTCATATACAGAGTAACTATGGCTACACCTTC
clone size: .
J gene: TRBJ1-2
V gene: TRBV6-6
D gene: .

CDR3 protein: CASSPSRGQGHSSSTDTQYF
CDR3 DNA: TGTGCCAGCAGCCCCTCCCGGGGACAGGGTCATAGTTCTAGCACAGATACGCAGTATTTT
clone size: .
J gene: TRBJ2-3
V gene: TRBV21-1
D gene: .

CDR3 protein: CASSFRQGRGGYTF
CDR3 DNA: TGTGCCAGCAGCTTTCGGCAGGGGCGCGGAGGCTACACCTTC
clone size: .
J gene: TRBJ1-2
V gene: TRBV5-5
D gene: .

CDR3 protein: CASSQDGGTGLPLHF
CDR3 DNA: TGCGCCAGCAGCCAAGATGGTGGGACAGGGTTACCCCTCCACTTT
clone size: .
J gene: TRBJ1-6
V gene: TRBV4-1
D gene: TRBD1

CDR3 protein: CASSLDRGYTGELFF
CDR3 DNA: TGCGCCAGCAGCTTAGACAGGGGATACACCGGGGAGCTGTTTTTT
clone size: .
J gene: TRBJ2-2
V gene: TRBV5-1
D gene: TRBD1

CDR3 protein: CASSHRGTSTDTQYF
CDR3 DNA: TGTGCCAGCAGTCACAGGGGGACTAGCACAGATACGCAGTATTTT
clone size: .
J gene: TRBJ2-3
V gene: TRBV6-1
D gene: TRBD1

CDR3 protein: CASSSRDRGLNEQFF
CDR3 DNA: TGTGCCAGCAGCAGTAGGGACAGAGGACTCAATGAGCAGTTCTTC
clone size: .
J gene: TRBJ2-1
V gene: TRBV5-4
D gene: TRBD1

CDR3 protein: CAWNLQGREAEAFF
CDR3 DNA: TGTGCCTGGAACCTACAGGGGCGTGAGGCTGAAGCTTTCTTT
clone size: .
J gene: TRBJ1-1
V gene: TRBV30
D gene: TRBD1

CDR3 protein: CASSRGTGVNEKLFF
CDR3 DNA: TGTGCCAGCAGCAGAGGGACAGGGGTGAATGAAAAACTGTTTTTT
clone size: .
J gene: TRBJ1-4
V gene: TRBV5-6
D gene: TRBD1

CDR3 protein: CASSSRTGGRTEAFF
CDR3 DNA: TGTGCCAGCAGCTCCCGGACAGGGGGTAGGACTGAAGCTTTCTTT
clone size: .
J gene: TRBJ1-1
V gene: TRBV5-4
D gene: TRBD1

CDR3 protein: CASRARSATAGVSGNTIYF
CDR3 DNA: TGTGCCAGCAGGGCCCGATCCGCGACGGCAGGGGTCTCTGGAAACACCATATATTTT
clone size: few
J gene: TRBJ1-3
V gene: TRBV2
D gene: .

CDR3 protein: CASSIFTSDQETQYF
CDR3 DNA: TGTGCCAGTAGTATTTTCACGTCAGACCAAGAGACCCAGTACTTC
clone size: .
J gene: TRBJ2-5
V gene: TRBV19
D gene: .

CDR3 protein: CASSPRGTGHQPQHF
CDR3 DNA: TGTGCCAGCAGTCCCCGGGGGACGGGTCATCAGCCCCAGCATTTT
clone size: .
J gene: TRBJ1-5
V gene: TRBV28
D gene: .

CDR3 protein: CASSLFADAGTEAFF
CDR3 DNA: TGTGCCAGCAGTTTATTTGCGGATGCGGGCACTGAAGCTTTCTTT
clone size: .
J gene: TRBJ1-1
V gene: TRBV27
D gene: .

CDR3 protein: CASSYSEGDQPQHF
CDR3 DNA: TGTGCCAGCAGTTACTCGGAGGGTGACCAGCCCCAGCATTTT
clone size: .
J gene: TRBJ1-5
V gene: TRBV6-5
D gene: .

CDR3 protein: CSVLFAGTSDSYEQYF
CDR3 DNA: TGCAGCGTCCTATTCGCCGGGACATCTGACTCCTACGAGCAGTACTTC
clone size: .
J gene: TRBJ2-7
V gene: TRBV29-1
D gene: .

CDR3 protein: CARMKDRGAFFDTGELFF
CDR3 DNA: TGTGCCAGAATGAAGGACAGGGGCGCCTTTTTCGACACCGGGGAGCTGTTTTTT
clone size: .
J gene: TRBJ2-2
V gene: TRBV10-3
D gene: TRBD1

CDR3 protein: CASSLRTGDGSNQPQHF
CDR3 DNA: TGTGCCAGCAGTTTACGGACAGGGGATGGAAGCAATCAGCCCCAGCATTTT
clone size: .
J gene: TRBJ1-5
V gene: TRBV27
D gene: TRBD1

CDR3 protein: CASSKAPWTTYGYTF
CDR3 DNA: TGTGCCAGCAGCAAAGCGCCCTGGACAACCTATGGCTACACCTTC
clone size: .
J gene: TRBJ1-2
V gene: TRBV21-1
D gene: .

CDR3 protein: CASSQGGRSHYGYTF
CDR3 DNA: TGCGCCAGCAGCCAAGGGGGCAGGTCCCACTATGGCTACACCTTC
clone size: .
J gene: TRBJ1-2
V gene: TRBV4-1
D gene: .

CDR3 protein: CASSSQGPDTDTQYF
CDR3 DNA: TGTGCCAGCAGCTCCCAGGGGCCGGACACAGATACGCAGTATTTT
clone size: .
J gene: TRBJ2-3
V gene: TRBV11-3
D gene: .

CDR3 protein: CAILGGSSYNEQFF
CDR3 DNA: TGTGCCATCCTTGGCGGGAGCTCCTACAATGAGCAGTTCTTC
clone size: few
J gene: TRBJ2-1
V gene: TRBV10-3
D gene: TRBD2

CDR3 protein: CASSPAQGYGYTF
CDR3 DNA: TGCGCCAGCAGCCCGGCCCAGGGCTATGGCTACACCTTC
clone size: .
J gene: TRBJ1-2
V gene: TRBV5-1
D gene: .

CDR3 protein: CASSSPLLAGVETQYF
CDR3 DNA: TGCGCCAGCAGCTCGCCCTTACTAGCGGGAGTGGAGACCCAGTACTTC
clone size: .
J gene: TRBJ2-5
V gene: TRBV5-1
D gene: TRBD2

CDR3 protein: CASSFGGAVEETQYF
CDR3 DNA: TGCGCCAGCAGCTTTGGCGGGGCCGTTGAAGAGACCCAGTACTTC
clone size: .
J gene: TRBJ2-5
V gene: TRBV5-1
D gene: .

CDR3 protein: CASSPGTRSNEQFF
CDR3 DNA: TGTGCCAGCAGTCCCGGGACTAGAAGCAATGAGCAGTTCTTC
clone size: .
J gene: TRBJ2-1
V gene: TRBV2
D gene: TRBD2